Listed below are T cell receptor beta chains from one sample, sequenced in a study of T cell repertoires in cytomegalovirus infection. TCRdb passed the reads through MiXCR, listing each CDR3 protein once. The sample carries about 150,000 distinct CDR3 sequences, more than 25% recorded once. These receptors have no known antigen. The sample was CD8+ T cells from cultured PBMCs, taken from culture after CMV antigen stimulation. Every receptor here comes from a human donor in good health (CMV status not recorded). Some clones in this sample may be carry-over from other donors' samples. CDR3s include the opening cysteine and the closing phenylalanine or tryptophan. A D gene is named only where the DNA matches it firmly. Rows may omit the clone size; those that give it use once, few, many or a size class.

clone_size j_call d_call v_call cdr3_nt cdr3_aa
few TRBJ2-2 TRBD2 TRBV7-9 TGTGCCAGCACTCAAACGGGGGGGCCTGACGGGGAGCTGTTTTTT CASTQTGGPDGELFF
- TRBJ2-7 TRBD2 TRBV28 TGTGCCAGCAGTTCTAGGACTAGCGGGGACTACGAGCAGTACTTC CASSSRTSGDYEQYF
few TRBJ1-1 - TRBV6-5 TGTGCCAGCAGCCTCCTTGGGCGGAACACTGAAGCTTTCTTT CASSLLGRNTEAFF
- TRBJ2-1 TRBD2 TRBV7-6 TGTGCCAGCAGCGGTATACTAGCGGGGATGTATAATGAGCAGTTCTTC CASSGILAGMYNEQFF
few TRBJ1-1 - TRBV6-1 TGTGCCAGCAGTTTTAGGAACACTGAAGCTTTCTTT CASSFRNTEAFF
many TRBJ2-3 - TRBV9 TGTGCCAGCAGCGCCGAACTTCCGAGGGATACGCAGTATTTT CASSAELPRDTQYF
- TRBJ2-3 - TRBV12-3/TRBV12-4 TGTGCCAGCAGCAGTCGGGACTTTACAGATACGCAGTATTTT CASSSRDFTDTQYF
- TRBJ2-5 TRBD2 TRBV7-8 TGTGCCAGCAGCTTAGCACTAGCGGGGAGAATAGGGGCCCAGTACTTC CASSLALAGRIGAQYF
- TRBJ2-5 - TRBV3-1 TGTGCCAGCAGCCAAGGGACACTACAAGAGACCCAGTACTTC CASSQGTLQETQYF
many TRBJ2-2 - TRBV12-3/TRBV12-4 TGTGCCAGCAGTTTTATCCGCAGGAACACCGGGGAGCTGTTTTTT CASSFIRRNTGELFF
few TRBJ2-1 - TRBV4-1 TGCGCCAGCAGCCAAGACGGGAGCTCCTACAATGAGCAGTTCTTC CASSQDGSSYNEQFF
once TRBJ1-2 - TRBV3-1 TGTGCCAGCAGCCCCAGATCCCGGGATACAGGGACGGGCTACACCTTC CASSPRSRDTGTGYTF
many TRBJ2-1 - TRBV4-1 TGCGCCAGCAGCCAAGGGTACATCTCCTACAATGAGCAGTTCTTC CASSQGYISYNEQFF
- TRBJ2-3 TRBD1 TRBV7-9 TGTGCCAGCAGTTCCAACAGGGGGCGTACAGATACGCAGTATTTT CASSSNRGRTDTQYF
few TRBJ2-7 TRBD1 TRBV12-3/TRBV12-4 TGTGCCAGCAGTCGACAGGGGGCCTACGAGCAGTACTTC CASSRQGAYEQYF
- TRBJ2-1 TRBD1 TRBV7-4 TGTGCCAGCAGCGGGACAGGGCTGGGTGAGCAGTTCTTC CASSGTGLGEQFF
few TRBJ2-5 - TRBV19 TGTGCCAGTAGTATATGGGACGACAGCCCGAAGTACTTC CASSIWDDSPKYF
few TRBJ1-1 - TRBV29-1 TGCAGCGTTGCTGGGGGCTGGGACACTGAAGCTTTCTTT CSVAGGWDTEAFF
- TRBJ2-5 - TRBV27 TGTGCCAGCACCCCCTGGGAGGGGGCAGAGACCCAGTACTTC CASTPWEGAETQYF
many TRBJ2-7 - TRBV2 TGTGCCAGCAGTGAGACCTACGAGCAGTACTTC CASSETYEQYF
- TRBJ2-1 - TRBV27 TGTGCCAGCAGTGATCTAGGTTCCTACAATGAGCAGTTCTTC CASSDLGSYNEQFF
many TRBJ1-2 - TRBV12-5 TGTGCTAGTGGTTTCCGGGGGAGCGGCTACACCTTC CASGFRGSGYTF
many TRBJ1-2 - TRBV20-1 TGCAGTGGTCAGGGGACCCATGGCTACACCTTC CSGQGTHGYTF
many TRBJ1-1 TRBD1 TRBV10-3 TGTGCCATCAGTGCGGGGAGGGGGCAGGTTACTGAAGCTTTCTTT CAISAGRGQVTEAFF
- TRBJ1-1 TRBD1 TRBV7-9 TGTGCCAGCAGCTCGGCAGGTCAGGGGGCGGAATCTGGGAACACTGAAGCTTTCTTT CASSSAGQGAESGNTEAFF
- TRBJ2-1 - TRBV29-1 TGCAGCGTTGAAGATCAGAGACAGGTGGTTCAAAACTCCTACAATGAGCAGTTCTTC CSVEDQRQVVQNSYNEQFF
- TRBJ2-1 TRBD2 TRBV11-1 TGTGCCAGCAGCTTAGTACTAGCGGGGGCGGGCTCCTACAATGAGCAGTTCTTC CASSLVLAGAGSYNEQFF